Following are 4 T cell receptor beta chains from one sample sequenced in a study of radiotherapy plus CTLA-4 blockade in lung cancer. Profiled with immunoSEQ multiplex PCR; TCRdb holds only in-frame clones, not every one. Of under 70,000 clones in the sample, 77% were seen once. The specimen comprised peripheral blood, sampled from a patient treated with radiotherapy plus ipilimumab. The source is a human donor with non-small cell lung cancer who had a complete response to radiotherapy plus ipilimumab.

The chain carries TRBV18 and TRBJ1-3; unclear D gene. V dropped 8 bases and J dropped 0 bases, with 11 bases sitting between them. Germline CDR1 is KGHSH and CDR2 is LQKENI. The CDR3 spans 14 residues. The CDR3 protein is CASEDGSSGNTIYF. The CDR3 DNA reads TGTGCCAGCGAAGACGGAAGCTCTGGAAACACCATATATTTT.

This chain joins TRBV10-3 and TRBJ2-5; D gene ambiguous. CDR3 length equals 14 residues. Trimming removed 10 bases at V and 3 bases at J, with 18 bases between. The germline V gene encodes CDR1 ENHRY and CDR2 SYGVKD. This CDR3 is CASTGSTREETQYF. Here the CDR3 DNA reads TGTGCCAGTACCGGGTCCACTCGGGAAGAGACCCAGTACTTC.

V gene TRBV14 combines with J gene TRBJ2-7, with TRBD2 identical over 9 bases. The CDR3 has 15 amino acids. V dropped 2 bases and J dropped 2; count of bases not matched to a gene: 4. CDR1 and CDR2 from the germline V gene are SGHDN and FVKESK. CDR3: CASSQRLAVTYEQYV. The CDR3 region has the DNA TGTGCCAGCAGCCAACGACTAGCGGTTACCTACGAGCAGTACGTC.

As to this clone: An end of the junction does not agree with germline; a read error may underlie this. The chain recombines TRBV7-7 with TRBJ2-1; TRBD1 or TRBD2 may be the D gene (6 bases each). This CDR3 spans 13 amino acids. The V gene's germline CDR1 is SSHAT and CDR2 FNYEAQ (reference sequence). The CDR3 sequence is CASSLQGGNEQFF. DNA for the CDR3: TGTGCTAGCAGCTTACAGGGAGGCAATGAGCAGTTCTTC.